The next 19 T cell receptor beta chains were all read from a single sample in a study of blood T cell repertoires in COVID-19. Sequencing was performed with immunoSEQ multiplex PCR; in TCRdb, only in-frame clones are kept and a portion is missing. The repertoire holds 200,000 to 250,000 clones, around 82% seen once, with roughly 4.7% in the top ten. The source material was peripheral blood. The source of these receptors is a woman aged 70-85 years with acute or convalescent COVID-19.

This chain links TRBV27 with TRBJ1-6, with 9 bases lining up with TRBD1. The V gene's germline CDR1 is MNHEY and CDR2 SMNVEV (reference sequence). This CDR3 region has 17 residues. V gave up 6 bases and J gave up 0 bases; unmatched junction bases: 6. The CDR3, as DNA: TGTGCCAGCAGCCGGGACAGGGCCAGCTCCTATAATTCACCCCTCCACTTT. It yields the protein CASSRDRASSYNSPLHF.

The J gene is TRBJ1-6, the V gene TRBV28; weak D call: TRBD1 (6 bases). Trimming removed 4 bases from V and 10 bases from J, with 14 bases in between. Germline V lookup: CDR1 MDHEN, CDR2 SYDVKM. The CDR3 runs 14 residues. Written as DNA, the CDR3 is TGTGCCAGCAGTTCCCCTCTACAGGGCTCACCCCTCCACTTT. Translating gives CASSSPLQGSPLHF.

The CDR3 DNA reads as TGTGCCATCAGAGAACAGGGGGTAGGCTATAATTCACCCCTCCACTTT. Translated: CAIREQGVGYNSPLHF. V gene TRBV10-3 combines with J gene TRBJ1-6; 8 bases agree with TRBD1. The germline CDR1 and CDR2 sequences are ENHRY and SYGVKD. V was clipped by 6 bases and J by 3 bases; unmatched bases: 7. The CDR3 runs to 16 residues.

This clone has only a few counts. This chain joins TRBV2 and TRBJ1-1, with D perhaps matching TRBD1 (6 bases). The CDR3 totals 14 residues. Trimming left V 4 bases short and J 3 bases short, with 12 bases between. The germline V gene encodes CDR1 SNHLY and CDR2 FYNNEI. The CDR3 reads CASSVDRLDTEAFF. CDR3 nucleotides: TGTGCCAGCAGTGTTGACAGGCTCGACACTGAAGCTTTCTTT.

CDR3 region: CASSQDGEGTYNEQFF. The DNA for the CDR3 is TGCGCCAGCAGCCAAGATGGGGAGGGGACCTACAATGAGCAGTTCTTC. The rearrangement uses TRBV4-3 and TRBJ2-1, with TRBD2 matching over 7 bases. V was pared by 0 bases and J by 2 bases, with 4 bases of the junction left unmatched. Germline CDR1 and CDR2: LGHNA and YSLEER. The CDR3 length is 16 residues.

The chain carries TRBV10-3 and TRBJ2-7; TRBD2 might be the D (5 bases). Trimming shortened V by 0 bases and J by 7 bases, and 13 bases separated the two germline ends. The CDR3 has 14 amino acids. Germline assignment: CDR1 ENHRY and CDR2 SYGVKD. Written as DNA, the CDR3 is TGTGCCATCAGTGAGTCGCTAGCCCGGCAGGAGCAGTACTTC. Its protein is CAISESLARQEQYF.

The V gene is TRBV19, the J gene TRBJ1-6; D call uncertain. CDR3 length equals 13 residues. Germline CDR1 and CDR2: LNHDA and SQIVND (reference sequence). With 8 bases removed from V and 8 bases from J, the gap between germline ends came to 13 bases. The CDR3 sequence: CASSGRLDSPLHF. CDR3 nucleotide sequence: TGTGCCAGTTCCGGGAGGTTAGATTCACCCCTCCACTTT.

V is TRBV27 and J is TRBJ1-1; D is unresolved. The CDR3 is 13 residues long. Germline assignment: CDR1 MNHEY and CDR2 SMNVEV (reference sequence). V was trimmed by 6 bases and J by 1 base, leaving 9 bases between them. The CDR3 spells CASRPPGNTEAFF. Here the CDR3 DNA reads TGTGCCAGCAGGCCCCCCGGGAACACTGAAGCTTTCTTT.

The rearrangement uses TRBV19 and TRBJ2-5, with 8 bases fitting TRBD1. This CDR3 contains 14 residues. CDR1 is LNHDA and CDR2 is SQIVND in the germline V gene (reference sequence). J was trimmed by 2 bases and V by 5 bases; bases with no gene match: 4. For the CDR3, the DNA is TGTGCCAGTAGTCCATGGACAGGGCAAGAGACCCAGTACTTC. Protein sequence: CASSPWTGQETQYF. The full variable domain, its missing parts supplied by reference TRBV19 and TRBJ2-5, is DGGITQSPKYLFRKEGQNVTLSCEQNLNHDAMYWYRQDPGQGLRLIYYSQIVNDFQKGDIAEGYSVSREKKESFPLTVTSAQKNPTAFYLCASSPWTGQETQYFGPGTRLLVL.

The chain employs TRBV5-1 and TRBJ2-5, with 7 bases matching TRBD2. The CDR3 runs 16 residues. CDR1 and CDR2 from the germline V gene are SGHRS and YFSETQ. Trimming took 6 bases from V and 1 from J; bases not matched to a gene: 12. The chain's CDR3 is CASIRGPGGTQETQYF. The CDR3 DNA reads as TGCGCCAGCATCCGAGGGCCGGGGGGAACCCAAGAGACCCAGTACTTC. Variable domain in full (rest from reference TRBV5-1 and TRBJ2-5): KAGVTQTPRYLIKTRGQQVTLSCSPISGHRSVSWYQQTPGQGLQFLFEYFSETQRNKGNFPGRFSGRQFSNSRSEMNVSTLELGDSALYLCASIRGPGGTQETQYFGPGTRLLVL.

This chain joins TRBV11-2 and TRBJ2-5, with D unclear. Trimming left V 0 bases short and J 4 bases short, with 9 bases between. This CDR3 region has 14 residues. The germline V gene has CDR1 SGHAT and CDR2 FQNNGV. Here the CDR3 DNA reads TGTGCCAGCAGCTTAGATCGCACCGGAGAGACCCAGTACTTC. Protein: CASSLDRTGETQYF.

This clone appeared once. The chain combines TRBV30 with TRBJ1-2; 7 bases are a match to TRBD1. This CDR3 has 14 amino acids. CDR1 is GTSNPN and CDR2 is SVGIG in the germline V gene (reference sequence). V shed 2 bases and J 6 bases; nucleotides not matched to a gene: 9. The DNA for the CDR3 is TGTGCCTGGAGTCATCCGACAGGGCAGAATGGCTACACCTTC. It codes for CAWSHPTGQNGYTF.

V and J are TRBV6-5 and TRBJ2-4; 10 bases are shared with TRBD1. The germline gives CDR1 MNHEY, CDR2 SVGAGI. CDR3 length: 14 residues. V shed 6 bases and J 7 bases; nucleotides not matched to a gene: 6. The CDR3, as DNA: TGTGCCAGCAGCCCGGGACAGGGGATGAACATTCAGTACTTC. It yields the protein CASSPGQGMNIQYF.

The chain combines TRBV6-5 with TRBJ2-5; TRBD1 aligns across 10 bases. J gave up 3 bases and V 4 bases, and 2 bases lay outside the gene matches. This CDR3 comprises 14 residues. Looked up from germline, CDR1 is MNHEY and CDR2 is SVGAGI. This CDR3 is CASSLGTGEETQYF. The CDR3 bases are TGTGCCAGCAGTTTGGGGACAGGGGAAGAGACCCAGTACTTC.

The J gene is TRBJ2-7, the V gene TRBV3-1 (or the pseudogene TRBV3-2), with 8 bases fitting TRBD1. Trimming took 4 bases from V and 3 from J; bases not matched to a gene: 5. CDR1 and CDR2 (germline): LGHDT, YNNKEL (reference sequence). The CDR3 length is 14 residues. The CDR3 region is CASSLDRGSYEQYF. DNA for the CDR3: TGTGCCAGCAGCCTAGACAGGGGAAGCTACGAGCAGTACTTC.

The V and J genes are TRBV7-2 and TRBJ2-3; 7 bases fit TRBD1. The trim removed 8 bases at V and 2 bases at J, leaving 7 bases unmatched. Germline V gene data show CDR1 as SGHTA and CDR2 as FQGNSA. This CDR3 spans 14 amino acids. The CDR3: CASGRDRYTDTQYF. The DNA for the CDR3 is TGTGCCAGCGGCCGGGACAGATACACAGATACGCAGTATTTT.

In nucleotides, the CDR3 is TGTGCCAGCTCACCTGGCCTTTATTCGGGACAGGGACAGACAGATACGCAGTATTTT. It codes for CASSPGLYSGQGQTDTQYF. The chain links TRBV18 to TRBJ2-3; the match to TRBD1 covers 9 bases. Germline V gene lookup returns CDR1 KGHSH and CDR2 LQKENI. J gave up 3 bases and V 3 bases, and 16 bases lay outside the gene matches. This CDR3 comprises 19 residues.

The CDR3 spells CASRPQGVRSGNTIYF. The CDR3 nucleotides read TGTGCCAGCAGGCCACAGGGGGTCCGCTCTGGAAACACCATATATTTT. This chain links TRBV7-2 with TRBJ1-3, with 8 positions matching TRBD1. CDR1 is SGHTA, CDR2 FQGNSA, per germline. CDR3 length equals 16 residues. V shed 6 bases, J shed 0 bases, and the junction held 7 bases outside the gene matches.

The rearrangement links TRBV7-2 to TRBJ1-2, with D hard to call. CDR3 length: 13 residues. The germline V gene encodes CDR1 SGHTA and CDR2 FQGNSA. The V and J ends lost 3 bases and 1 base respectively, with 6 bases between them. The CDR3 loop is CASSLAFNYGYTF. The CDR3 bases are TGTGCCAGCAGCTTGGCCTTTAACTATGGCTACACCTTC.